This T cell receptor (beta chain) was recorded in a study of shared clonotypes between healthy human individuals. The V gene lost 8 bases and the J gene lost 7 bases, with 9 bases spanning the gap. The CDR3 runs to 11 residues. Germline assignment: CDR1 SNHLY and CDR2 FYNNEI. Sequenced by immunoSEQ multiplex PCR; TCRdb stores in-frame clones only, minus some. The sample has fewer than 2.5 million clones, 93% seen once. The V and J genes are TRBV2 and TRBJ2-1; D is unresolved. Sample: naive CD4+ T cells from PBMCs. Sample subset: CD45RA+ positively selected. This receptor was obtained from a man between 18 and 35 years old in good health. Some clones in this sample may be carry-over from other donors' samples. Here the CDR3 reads CASRDWNEQFF. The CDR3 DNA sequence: TGTGCCAGCCGAGACTGGAATGAGCAGTTCTTC.